A selection of T cell receptor beta chains follows, all from one sample in a study of beta chain features in type 1 diabetes. TCRdb's copy holds only in-frame clones and misses some; the assay was immunoSEQ multiplex PCR. This table holds roughly 310,000 clones, approximately 10% found once. Sequencing was carried out using naive CD4+ T cells from blood. The receptors stem from a woman younger than 45 in good health. Both conserved end residues are part of each CDR3. A D gene is named only where the DNA matches it firmly. Not every row has a clone size; where given, it reads once, few, many or a size class.

j_call: TRBJ2-2
clone_size: few
d_call: TRBD1
v_call: TRBV2
cdr3_aa: CASSERRDPGGGTGELFF
cdr3_nt: TGTGCCAGCAGTGAGCGAAGAGACCCAGGGGGCGGGACCGGGGAGCTGTTTTTT

j_call: TRBJ2-3
clone_size: few
d_call: .
v_call: TRBV7-3
cdr3_aa: CASSSGLTSTDTQYF
cdr3_nt: TGTGCCAGCAGCTCGGGACTCACTAGCACAGATACGCAGTATTTT

j_call: TRBJ2-6
clone_size: .
d_call: TRBD1
v_call: TRBV7-8
cdr3_aa: CASSPRQGMGSGANVLTF
cdr3_nt: TGTGCCAGCAGCCCCCGACAGGGAATGGGGTCTGGGGCCAACGTCCTGACTTTC

j_call: TRBJ1-1
clone_size: few
d_call: .
v_call: TRBV4-3
cdr3_aa: CASSQGGVTKAFF
cdr3_nt: TGCGCCAGCAGCCAAGGGGGGGTGACTAAAGCTTTCTTT

j_call: TRBJ2-1
clone_size: .
d_call: TRBD2
v_call: TRBV29-1
cdr3_aa: CSVVKTSGRNNEQFF
cdr3_nt: TGCAGCGTTGTAAAAACTAGCGGGAGAAACAATGAGCAGTTCTTC

j_call: TRBJ2-1
clone_size: few
d_call: .
v_call: TRBV6-6
cdr3_aa: CASSRRQGGREQFF
cdr3_nt: TGTGCCAGCAGCCGCCGTCAGGGGGGAAGGGAGCAGTTCTTC

j_call: TRBJ2-1
clone_size: few
d_call: TRBD2
v_call: TRBV9
cdr3_aa: CASSYGLAGTGEQFF
cdr3_nt: TGTGCCAGCAGCTACGGACTAGCGGGAACGGGTGAGCAGTTCTTC

j_call: TRBJ2-1
clone_size: few
d_call: .
v_call: TRBV20-1
cdr3_aa: CSARDLQGQFF
cdr3_nt: TGCAGTGCTAGAGATTTACAGGGGCAGTTCTTC

j_call: TRBJ2-1
clone_size: .
d_call: .
v_call: TRBV19
cdr3_aa: CASSYRGLNSYNEQFF
cdr3_nt: TGTGCCAGTAGTTACCGCGGACTTAACTCCTACAATGAGCAGTTCTTC

j_call: TRBJ2-2
clone_size: few
d_call: .
v_call: TRBV30
cdr3_aa: CAWRSPGNTGELFF
cdr3_nt: TGTGCCTGGAGGTCTCCAGGGAACACCGGGGAGCTGTTTTTT

j_call: TRBJ2-1
clone_size: few
d_call: TRBD1
v_call: TRBV4-3
cdr3_aa: CASSVQGDNEQFF
cdr3_nt: TGCGCCAGCAGCGTACAGGGGGACAATGAGCAGTTCTTC

j_call: TRBJ2-3
clone_size: .
d_call: TRBD1
v_call: TRBV9
cdr3_aa: CASSESGQSGTDTQYF
cdr3_nt: TGTGCCAGCAGCGAATCGGGACAGTCTGGCACAGATACGCAGTATTTT

j_call: TRBJ2-7
clone_size: .
d_call: .
v_call: TRBV15
cdr3_aa: CATSRNRVREQYF
cdr3_nt: TGTGCCACCAGCAGGAACAGGGTTCGCGAGCAGTACTTC

j_call: TRBJ2-7
clone_size: few
d_call: TRBD1
v_call: TRBV7-2
cdr3_aa: CASSLVGQGDYEQYF
cdr3_nt: TGTGCCAGCAGCTTAGTGGGACAGGGCGACTACGAGCAGTACTTC

j_call: TRBJ2-7
clone_size: few
d_call: .
v_call: TRBV6-5
cdr3_aa: CASSLQGTYEQYF
cdr3_nt: TGTGCCAGCAGTTTACAGGGAACCTACGAGCAGTACTTC

j_call: TRBJ1-5
clone_size: few
d_call: .
v_call: TRBV27
cdr3_aa: CASSLVLGNQPQHF
cdr3_nt: TGTGCCAGCAGTTTGGTACTTGGCAATCAGCCCCAGCATTTT

j_call: TRBJ2-5
clone_size: .
d_call: TRBD2
v_call: TRBV2
cdr3_aa: CASSEPVGRREVSRETQYF
cdr3_nt: TGTGCCAGCAGTGAACCGGTTGGTCGGCGGGAGGTCTCGCGGGAGACCCAGTACTTC

j_call: TRBJ1-1
clone_size: few
d_call: .
v_call: TRBV7-3
cdr3_aa: CASSFRGLTEAFF
cdr3_nt: TGTGCCAGCAGCTTTCGGGGTTTGACTGAAGCTTTCTTT

j_call: TRBJ2-7
clone_size: .
d_call: TRBD2
v_call: TRBV5-1
cdr3_aa: CASSVLASHEQYF
cdr3_nt: TGCGCCAGCAGCGTACTAGCGTCCCACGAGCAGTACTTC

j_call: TRBJ2-1
clone_size: few
d_call: .
v_call: TRBV6-5
cdr3_aa: CASSYSAGVSYNEQFF
cdr3_nt: TGTGCCAGCAGTTACTCGGCAGGGGTATCCTACAATGAGCAGTTCTTC

j_call: TRBJ2-1
clone_size: few
d_call: .
v_call: TRBV29-1
cdr3_aa: CSVGLVGNEQFF
cdr3_nt: TGCAGCGTTGGACTAGTCGGCAATGAGCAGTTCTTC

j_call: TRBJ2-7
clone_size: few
d_call: TRBD2
v_call: TRBV9
cdr3_aa: CASSSGLAGYGEQYF
cdr3_nt: TGTGCCAGCAGCTCGGGACTAGCGGGATATGGCGAGCAGTACTTC

j_call: TRBJ2-7
clone_size: few
d_call: TRBD1
v_call: TRBV7-2
cdr3_aa: CASSPHGTGSYEQYF
cdr3_nt: TGTGCCAGCAGCCCCCACGGGACAGGGAGTTACGAGCAGTACTTC

j_call: TRBJ2-1
clone_size: .
d_call: TRBD2
v_call: TRBV19
cdr3_aa: CASSTRGGGTYNEQFF
cdr3_nt: TGTGCCAGTAGTACCCGGGGGGGAGGCACCTACAATGAGCAGTTCTTC

j_call: TRBJ2-1
clone_size: .
d_call: TRBD2
v_call: TRBV6-5
cdr3_aa: CATIGTSDNEQFF
cdr3_nt: TGTGCCACTATCGGGACTAGTGACAATGAGCAGTTCTTC

j_call: TRBJ1-2
clone_size: .
d_call: .
v_call: TRBV4-3
cdr3_aa: CASSQDTGPLGYGYTF
cdr3_nt: TGCGCCAGCAGCCAAGACACAGGGCCTTTGGGGTATGGCTACACCTTC

j_call: TRBJ2-1
clone_size: few
d_call: .
v_call: TRBV30
cdr3_aa: CAWSVRTSRVNEQFF
cdr3_nt: TGTGCCTGGAGTGTTCGGACTTCGAGAGTCAATGAGCAGTTCTTC

j_call: TRBJ2-7
clone_size: few
d_call: TRBD1
v_call: TRBV18
cdr3_aa: CASSLQDRYEQYF
cdr3_nt: TGTGCCAGCTCACTTCAGGACAGGTACGAGCAGTACTTC

j_call: TRBJ2-7
clone_size: few
d_call: TRBD1
v_call: TRBV29-1
cdr3_aa: CSVSQGPVYEQYF
cdr3_nt: TGCAGCGTTTCACAGGGGCCAGTCTACGAGCAGTACTTC

j_call: TRBJ2-5
clone_size: .
d_call: TRBD1
v_call: TRBV10-3
cdr3_aa: CATGQDRDQGTQYF
cdr3_nt: TGTGCCACCGGACAGGACAGGGACCAGGGGACCCAGTACTTC

j_call: TRBJ2-5
clone_size: .
d_call: TRBD1
v_call: TRBV18
cdr3_aa: CASSPGTGPDWGETQYF
cdr3_nt: TGTGCCAGCTCCCCCGGGACAGGGCCGGATTGGGGAGAGACCCAGTACTTC

j_call: TRBJ1-5
clone_size: few
d_call: .
v_call: TRBV30
cdr3_aa: CAWNFGSNQPQHF
cdr3_nt: TGTGCCTGGAATTTCGGTAGCAATCAGCCCCAGCATTTT

j_call: TRBJ2-5
clone_size: .
d_call: TRBD1
v_call: TRBV11-2
cdr3_aa: CASSYRGAGKTQYF
cdr3_nt: TGTGCCAGCAGCTACAGGGGTGCAGGAAAGACCCAGTACTTC

j_call: TRBJ2-5
clone_size: few
d_call: TRBD2
v_call: TRBV7-2
cdr3_aa: CASSPRLAGETQYF
cdr3_nt: TGTGCCAGCAGCCCACGACTAGCGGGAGAGACCCAGTACTTC

j_call: TRBJ1-3
clone_size: .
d_call: .
v_call: TRBV5-6
cdr3_aa: CASSPKPYGNTIYF
cdr3_nt: TGTGCCAGCAGCCCGAAACCCTATGGAAACACCATATATTTT

j_call: TRBJ2-5
clone_size: many
d_call: .
v_call: TRBV6-6
cdr3_aa: CASSQQETQYF
cdr3_nt: TGTGCCAGCAGTCAACAAGAGACCCAGTACTTC

j_call: TRBJ2-1
clone_size: few
d_call: .
v_call: TRBV29-1
cdr3_aa: CSAQRGRAYNEQFF
cdr3_nt: TGCAGCGCCCAGAGGGGGAGGGCCTACAATGAGCAGTTCTTC

j_call: TRBJ2-1
clone_size: .
d_call: TRBD2
v_call: TRBV7-6
cdr3_aa: CASSERTSGRLLNEQFF
cdr3_nt: TGTGCCAGCAGCGAAAGGACTAGCGGGAGATTGTTGAATGAGCAGTTCTTC

j_call: TRBJ2-5
clone_size: .
d_call: TRBD1
v_call: TRBV30
cdr3_aa: CAWSVGPGGEETQYF
cdr3_nt: TGTGCCTGGAGTGTAGGGCCAGGGGGCGAAGAGACCCAGTACTTC

j_call: TRBJ2-7
clone_size: .
d_call: TRBD1
v_call: TRBV10-3
cdr3_aa: CAISESGTGAYEQYF
cdr3_nt: TGTGCCATCAGTGAGTCCGGGACAGGGGCCTACGAGCAGTACTTC

j_call: TRBJ2-7
clone_size: .
d_call: .
v_call: TRBV6-5
cdr3_aa: CASSYSMGGYEQYF
cdr3_nt: TGTGCCAGCAGTTACTCGATGGGAGGCTACGAGCAGTACTTC

j_call: TRBJ2-7
clone_size: few
d_call: TRBD2
v_call: TRBV7-9
cdr3_aa: CASSLPFGSGRPYEQYF
cdr3_nt: TGTGCCAGCAGCTTGCCCTTTGGTAGCGGGAGGCCCTACGAGCAGTACTTC

j_call: TRBJ1-2
clone_size: .
d_call: TRBD1
v_call: TRBV29-1
cdr3_aa: CSVVGQALGYTF
cdr3_nt: TGCAGCGTCGTGGGACAGGCCTTGGGCTACACCTTC

j_call: TRBJ1-1
clone_size: few
d_call: .
v_call: TRBV11-2
cdr3_aa: CASSSRQAVDTEAFF
cdr3_nt: TGTGCCAGCAGCTCCCGACAGGCGGTGGACACTGAAGCTTTCTTT

j_call: TRBJ2-3
clone_size: few
d_call: TRBD2
v_call: TRBV6-1
cdr3_aa: CASSEVGGGNTDTQYF
cdr3_nt: TGTGCCAGCAGTGAAGTTGGGGGAGGGAACACAGATACGCAGTATTTT

j_call: TRBJ2-7
clone_size: few
d_call: TRBD1
v_call: TRBV30
cdr3_aa: CASHSAGGYEQYF
cdr3_nt: TGTGCCTCCCACTCTGCAGGGGGCTACGAGCAGTACTTC

j_call: TRBJ2-3
clone_size: .
d_call: .
v_call: TRBV20-1
cdr3_aa: CSAPREDTQYF
cdr3_nt: TGCAGTGCACCGAGAGAAGATACGCAGTATTTT

j_call: TRBJ2-5
clone_size: few
d_call: .
v_call: TRBV28
cdr3_aa: CASSQRGGVQETQYF
cdr3_nt: TGTGCCAGCAGTCAACGAGGGGGAGTCCAAGAGACCCAGTACTTC

j_call: TRBJ1-1
clone_size: .
d_call: TRBD1
v_call: TRBV6-1
cdr3_aa: CASSSQGGTEAFF
cdr3_nt: TGTGCCAGCAGTTCTCAGGGGGGCACTGAAGCTTTCTTT

j_call: TRBJ2-3
clone_size: .
d_call: .
v_call: TRBV5-1
cdr3_aa: CASSFRIEGDTQYF
cdr3_nt: TGCGCCAGCAGCTTTAGAATAGAGGGAGATACGCAGTATTTT

j_call: TRBJ2-7
clone_size: few
d_call: TRBD2
v_call: TRBV9
cdr3_aa: CASSVESQREGFYEQYF
cdr3_nt: TGTGCCAGCAGCGTAGAGAGTCAGCGGGAGGGCTTCTACGAGCAGTACTTC

j_call: TRBJ2-1
clone_size: few
d_call: .
v_call: TRBV2
cdr3_aa: CASSRGYNEQFF
cdr3_nt: TGTGCCAGCAGTCGGGGTTACAATGAGCAGTTCTTC

j_call: TRBJ1-1
clone_size: few
d_call: .
v_call: TRBV7-3
cdr3_aa: CASSLLPGVGRGAFF
cdr3_nt: TGTGCCAGCAGCCTACTCCCAGGGGTTGGGCGAGGGGCTTTCTTT

j_call: TRBJ1-1
clone_size: .
d_call: .
v_call: TRBV9
cdr3_aa: CASSVQGGNTEAFF
cdr3_nt: TGTGCCAGCAGCGTACAGGGCGGGAACACTGAAGCTTTCTTT

j_call: TRBJ2-1
clone_size: few
d_call: TRBD1
v_call: TRBV18
cdr3_aa: CASSRTGTGKNEQFF
cdr3_nt: TGTGCCAGCTCACGTACCGGGACAGGGAAGAATGAGCAGTTCTTC

j_call: TRBJ2-5
clone_size: few
d_call: TRBD1
v_call: TRBV28
cdr3_aa: CASRSPTGGAETQYF
cdr3_nt: TGTGCCAGCAGATCCCCGACAGGGGGCGCGGAGACCCAGTACTTC

j_call: TRBJ2-7
clone_size: few
d_call: TRBD2
v_call: TRBV11-1
cdr3_aa: CASSIRAGGPYEQYF
cdr3_nt: TGTGCCAGCAGCATCCGAGCGGGAGGGCCCTACGAGCAGTACTTC